This T cell receptor beta chain stems from a study of vaccination and CD4 T cells after COVID-19. Study as a whole: Investigators stimulated cells with overlapping spike peptides drawn from SARS-CoV-2, HCoV-NL63, HCoV-OC43 and HCoV-229E.

As for treatment: roughly nine-day PBMC culture with coronavirus spike peptide pools or control peptides (ViraFEST assay). March to December 2020 was the span of positive PCR dates, which predated US Alpha, Beta and Delta variants. Notes on the study in general: Recorded median SARS-CoV-2-reactive clonotype numbers increased from around 19 to 38 without reaching significance.

Worth noting for this clonotype: No antigen is known for it.

Trimming took 3 bases from V and 6 from J; bases not matched to a gene: 7. The length of the CDR3 is 15 residues. Germline assignment: CDR1 SGHTA and CDR2 FQGNSA. The study sequenced cultured CD4+ T cell DNA using the Oncomine TCR Beta short-read assay. TCRdb analysed the PCR reads with MiXCR anew, one entry per CDR3 protein. The data hold over 14,000 distinct CDR3 sequences, with 51% observed a single time. The sequence was collected from a human donor who had recovered from COVID-19. The sample consisted of CD4+ T cells from blood, cultured in vitro. This sequence joins TRBV7-2 and TRBJ2-1, with 8 bases identical to TRBD2. Written as DNA, the CDR3 is TGTGCCAGCAGCTTCCCCAGCGGGGGCCGCAATGAGCAGTTCTTC. As protein: CASSFPSGGRNEQFF.